This T cell receptor (beta chain) originates from a study of cytomegalovirus exposure and HLA in healthy donors. The trim removed 4 bases at V and 4 bases at J, leaving 7 bases unmatched. This CDR3 spans 15 amino acids. Germline V CDR1 and CDR2: SGDLS, YYNGEE. The sample holds one count of this clone. Its antigen is still unknown. Study outcomes and limitations: The HLA-A and HLA-B alleles of most subjects were reportedly predicted accurately from TCR beta sequences.

The primer mix had 60 Vbeta and 13 Jbeta primers. The protocol was immunoSEQ multiplex PCR, while the TCRdb copy is restricted to in-frame clones and leaves out a portion. The sample gives tens of thousands of clones, approximately 83% of which show up once; approximately 3.6% is in the top ten. The source is a man between 45 and 60 years old in good health and CMV-seronegative. V is TRBV9 and J is TRBJ2-5, with 10 bases fitting TRBD2. The sample consisted of PBMCs. CDR3 region: CASSPLAGVGETQYF. For the CDR3, the DNA is TGTGCCAGCAGCCCCCTAGCGGGAGTAGGAGAGACCCAGTACTTC.